Listed below are T cell receptor beta chains from one sample, sequenced in a study of blood T cell repertoires in COVID-19. Libraries were prepared by immunoSEQ multiplex PCR; TCRdb keeps only in-frame clonotypes and omits some of them. In the table there are about 280,000 clones, around 85% of which are singletons. The sample taken for sequencing was PBMCs or T cells enriched from blood (not recorded which). These receptor sequences come from a woman aged 50 to 60 who had recovered from COVID-19. Both conserved end residues are part of each CDR3. A D gene is named only where the DNA matches it firmly. Clone size is shown for a subset of rows, as once, few, many or a class of expanded clone.

D: TRBD1; J: TRBJ1-5; V: TRBV11-2; size: NA; DNA: TGTGCCAGCAGCTTAGAGCCAGGGGGGAACAATCAGCCCCAGCATTTT; CDR3: CASSLEPGGNNQPQHF
D: NA; J: TRBJ2-1; V: TRBV29-1; size: few; DNA: TGCAGCGTCCTTGGCCTCGCGGATGAGCAGTTCTTC; CDR3: CSVLGLADEQFF
D: NA; J: TRBJ2-6; V: TRBV5-4; size: NA; DNA: TGTGCCAGCAGCTTTTTCAGCTCTGGGGCCAACGTCCTGACTTTC; CDR3: CASSFFSSGANVLTF
D: NA; J: TRBJ1-1; V: TRBV19; size: few; DNA: TGTGCCAGTAGCCTGACAGGGAACACTGAAGCTTTCTTT; CDR3: CASSLTGNTEAFF
D: TRBD1; J: TRBJ1-1; V: TRBV2; size: NA; DNA: TGTGCCAACTCGATACGGACAGGGGCTTACACTGAAGCTTTCTTT; CDR3: CANSIRTGAYTEAFF
D: TRBD1; J: TRBJ1-1; V: TRBV9; size: NA; DNA: TGTGCCAGCAGCGTGGGACAGCTGAACACTGAAGCTTTCTTT; CDR3: CASSVGQLNTEAFF
D: NA; J: TRBJ2-2; V: TRBV24-1; size: NA; DNA: TGTGCCACCAGTGATTCCACGGGAAGGGACACATTCACCGGGGAGCTGTTTTTT; CDR3: CATSDSTGRDTFTGELFF
D: NA; J: TRBJ1-1; V: TRBV5-1; size: NA; DNA: TGCGCCAGCAGGCAGGGGAAGGTCACTGAAGCTTTCTTT; CDR3: CASRQGKVTEAFF
D: NA; J: TRBJ1-1; V: TRBV6-6; size: NA; DNA: TGTGCCAGCAGCATTTTAGGGGACATGAACACTGAAGCTTTCTTT; CDR3: CASSILGDMNTEAFF
D: TRBD2; J: TRBJ2-3; V: TRBV5-1; size: NA; DNA: TGCGCCAGCAGCCCGGGACTAGCGGGAGGGCCGATAAGCACAGATACGCAGTATTTT; CDR3: CASSPGLAGGPISTDTQYF
D: TRBD1; J: TRBJ2-7; V: TRBV18; size: NA; DNA: TGTGCCAGCTCTCAGACAGGGGGCCTCCACGAGCAGTACTTC; CDR3: CASSQTGGLHEQYF
D: NA; J: TRBJ2-5; V: TRBV6-1; size: NA; DNA: TGTGCCAGCAGTGACCAGGGTAGGGGAGAGACCCAGTACTTC; CDR3: CASSDQGRGETQYF
D: NA; J: TRBJ1-6; V: TRBV6-5; size: few; DNA: TGTGCCAGCACCGCGACAGGCGTGTATAATTCACCCCTCCACTTT; CDR3: CASTATGVYNSPLHF
D: NA; J: TRBJ2-7; V: TRBV15; size: NA; DNA: TGTGCCACCAGCAGAGGACTAGACAGCTTTTACGAGCAGTACTTC; CDR3: CATSRGLDSFYEQYF
D: TRBD2; J: TRBJ2-2; V: TRBV4-3; size: once; DNA: TGCGCCAGCAGCCAAGATGGTCCTAGCGGGACTACCGGGGAGCTGTTTTTT; CDR3: CASSQDGPSGTTGELFF
D: NA; J: TRBJ1-3; V: TRBV11-2; size: NA; DNA: TGTGCCAGCAGCTTAGATCGGGCGGGGTCCGGAAACACCATATATTTT; CDR3: CASSLDRAGSGNTIYF
D: TRBD2; J: TRBJ2-1; V: TRBV7-8; size: NA; DNA: TGTGCCAGCAGCCCAGAGCGGGGGAGCTCCTACAATGAGCAGTTCTTC; CDR3: CASSPERGSSYNEQFF
D: NA; J: TRBJ1-1; V: TRBV29-1; size: NA; DNA: TGCAGCGCCACCCCTGGGGGGGGGCCTGAAGCTTTCTTT; CDR3: CSATPGGGPEAFF
D: TRBD2; J: TRBJ2-5; V: TRBV7-3; size: NA; DNA: TGTGCCAGCAGCCCCTTCCGGGGGGGCCGGGAGACCCAGTACTTC; CDR3: CASSPFRGGRETQYF
D: NA; J: TRBJ2-5; V: TRBV6-5; size: NA; DNA: TGTGCCAGCAGCCCCTTATTGGGGCGGGGAGAGACCCAGTACTTC; CDR3: CASSPLLGRGETQYF
D: TRBD2; J: TRBJ2-1; V: TRBV7-6; size: NA; DNA: TGTGCCAGCAGCCCTAGAACGCGGGGGGGCCCCTACAATGAGCAGTTCTTC; CDR3: CASSPRTRGGPYNEQFF
D: TRBD2; J: TRBJ2-3; V: TRBV4-1; size: NA; DNA: TGCGCCAGCAGCCAAGAAGTCGCGGGAGGGCCGCGAGATACGCAGTATTTT; CDR3: CASSQEVAGGPRDTQYF
D: NA; J: TRBJ1-4; V: TRBV10-3; size: NA; DNA: TGTGCCATCAGTGAGTCGCAGGCAGACTACAATGAAAAACTGTTTTTT; CDR3: CAISESQADYNEKLFF
D: NA; J: TRBJ1-1; V: TRBV2; size: NA; DNA: TGTGCCAGCAACTTGAACACTGAAGCTTTCTTT; CDR3: CASNLNTEAFF
D: NA; J: TRBJ1-4; V: TRBV4-3; size: few; DNA: TGCGCCAGCAGCCAAGATCTCGGTAGTGCAACTAATGAAAAACTGTTTTTT; CDR3: CASSQDLGSATNEKLFF
D: NA; J: TRBJ2-2; V: TRBV5-3; size: few; DNA: TGTGCCAGAAGCTTGCTAAGCACCGGGGAGCTGTTTTTT; CDR3: CARSLLSTGELFF
D: TRBD1; J: TRBJ1-5; V: TRBV28; size: NA; DNA: TGTGCCAGCAAATTTGGGACAGGGGGCAATCAGCCCCAGCATTTT; CDR3: CASKFGTGGNQPQHF
D: NA; J: TRBJ2-2; V: TRBV7-9; size: NA; DNA: TGTGCCAGCAGCTTAAGACGGGGTAGCACCGGGGAGCTGTTTTTT; CDR3: CASSLRRGSTGELFF
D: TRBD1; J: TRBJ1-2; V: TRBV28; size: NA; DNA: TGTGCCAGCAGTTTATCCACAGGGGTCGTTCTACATGGCTACACCTTC; CDR3: CASSLSTGVVLHGYTF
D: TRBD1; J: TRBJ1-2; V: TRBV7-9; size: few; DNA: TGTGCCAGCAGCGATGGGACAGGGGGGATCTATGGCTACACCTTC; CDR3: CASSDGTGGIYGYTF
D: TRBD1; J: TRBJ2-3; V: TRBV19; size: NA; DNA: TGTGCCACCGATGACAGGGGCACAGATACGCAGTATTTT; CDR3: CATDDRGTDTQYF
D: NA; J: TRBJ1-1; V: TRBV29-1; size: NA; DNA: TGCAGCGTAGGGGGTGGGACTGAAGCTTTCTTT; CDR3: CSVGGGTEAFF
D: NA; J: TRBJ2-1; V: TRBV9; size: NA; DNA: TGTGCCAGCAGCGAGGGGGACGGTCTCTCCTACAATGAGCAGTTCTTC; CDR3: CASSEGDGLSYNEQFF
D: NA; J: TRBJ2-5; V: TRBV7-2; size: NA; DNA: TGTGCCAGCAGCTTAGTAACGGGAGAGACCCAGTACTTC; CDR3: CASSLVTGETQYF
D: TRBD1; J: TRBJ1-2; V: TRBV29-1; size: NA; DNA: TGCAGCGAAACCACGACAGGGGGCGAGTATGGCTACACCTTC; CDR3: CSETTTGGEYGYTF
D: TRBD2; J: TRBJ2-1; V: TRBV7-3; size: NA; DNA: TGTGCCAGCAGCTTAACGGGTCCGAGGGCTAGCGGGGGGCCGAACTTATACTACAATGAGCAGTTCTTC; CDR3: CASSLTGPRASGGPNLYYNEQFF
D: TRBD2; J: TRBJ2-1; V: TRBV27; size: NA; DNA: TGTGCCAGCAACCCCCTCTCCGTTGGGGCGGGAGGGCCTGGGAATGAGCAGTTCTTC; CDR3: CASNPLSVGAGGPGNEQFF
D: NA; J: TRBJ1-1; V: TRBV5-1; size: NA; DNA: TGCGCCAGCAGCTTGGTGGCAGGGGAGAACACTGAAGCTTTCTTT; CDR3: CASSLVAGENTEAFF
D: NA; J: TRBJ1-1; V: TRBV4-1; size: NA; DNA: TGCGCCAGCAGCCAAGCTAGTTCACCCCGTGGCACTGAAGCTTTCTTT; CDR3: CASSQASSPRGTEAFF